What follows is one T cell receptor (beta chain) and its context. Its antigen remains unknown. TCRdb's copy holds only in-frame clones and misses some; the assay was immunoSEQ multiplex PCR. Among some 500 clones listed, around 67% were seen once. This sample is drawn from a study of STAT5B mutations in CD4+ large granular lymphocyte leukemia. Across the study: CD8+ depletion followed by anti-CD4 microbead selection was applied to cryopreserved cells. Study conclusions and caveats: CD4-sorted patient repertoires seemed more clonal than healthy CD4+ repertoires.

CDR3 length equals 14 residues. Losses at the gene ends were 6 bases for V and 8 bases for J; bases not matched to a gene: 4. CDR1 is ENHRY, CDR2 SYGVKD, per germline. The gene calls are TRBV10-3 and TRBJ1-4, with 12 nucleotides matching TRBD1. The sequencing sample was made of PBMCs. This clonotype originated in a woman in her forties or fifties with CD4+ T-cell large granular lymphocyte leukemia. CDR3 nucleotides: TGTGCCATCAGGCAGGGACAGGGGGCGGAAAAACTGTTTTTT. This translates into CAIRQGQGAEKLFF.